This TCR beta chain was sequenced in a study of T cell repertoires in cytomegalovirus infection. The CDR3 sequence is 15 residues long. Germline-derived CDR1 and CDR2 are LNHDA and SQIVND (reference sequence). The ends lost 6 bases at V and 2 bases at J; junction bases unmatched: 7. Comment on this clonotype: Its antigen is not known.

Study outcomes and limitations: Cumulative public TCR beta family frequency identified CMV carriers with the relevant HLA.

TCRdb reprocessed the reads with MiXCR, giving one entry per CDR3 protein. The sample lists around 300,000 distinct CDR3 sequences, roughly 21% occurring once. Sequencing used cultured PBMCs, obtained from culture after CMV antigen stimulation. V gene TRBV19 combines with J gene TRBJ2-7; 10 positions agree with TRBD2. The clonotype originates from a human donor in good health (CMV status not recorded). Some clones in this sample may be carry-over from other donors' samples. The CDR3 loop is CASSQKSGRAYEQYF. CDR3 bases: TGTGCCAGTAGCCAAAAAAGCGGGAGGGCCTACGAGCAGTACTTC.